One and the same sample provided the 8 T cell receptor beta chains below, sequenced in a study of early T cells in non-severe SARS-CoV-2 infection. TCRdb reanalysed the 5' RACE reads using MiXCR and keeps one entry per CDR3 protein. The sample includes over 60,000 distinct CDR3 sequences, 11% of them seen just once. Specimen: whole blood, collected at baseline. Receptors were obtained from an adult who was a healthcare worker with PCR-confirmed SARS-CoV-2 infection or an uninfected control (not recorded which).

This clonotype was picked up a small number of times. The CDR3 bases are TGTGCCAGCAGTGAAGCACAGGGGGTTTACCAGCCCCAGCATTTT. Translating it yields CASSEAQGVYQPQHF. This sequence joins TRBV6-1 and TRBJ1-5, with 8 positions matching TRBD1. V shed 0 bases, J shed 7 bases, and the junction held 5 bases outside the gene matches. CDR3 length: 15 amino acids. Germline V gene data show CDR1 as MNHNS and CDR2 as SASEGT.

This clonotype was seen at least ten times. This sequence joins TRBV6-8 and TRBJ2-7; 7 bases map to TRBD1. The CDR3 length is 20 residues. Germline CDR1 and CDR2: MNHGY and SAAAGT. V was clipped by 7 bases and J by 0 bases; unmatched bases: 24. The CDR3 loop is CASTTLQSGIDRARSYEQYF. As DNA, the CDR3 is TGTGCCAGCACCACACTCCAGTCCGGCATAGACAGGGCTCGCTCCTACGAGCAGTACTTC.

This clonotype was seen repeatedly, ten times or more. This rearrangement joins TRBV7-2 to TRBJ2-1, with D maybe TRBD2 (5 bases). The V end lost 5 bases, the J end lost 2 bases, and 22 bases lay between the germline ends. CDR1 is SGHTA and CDR2 is FQGNSA in the germline V gene. The length of the CDR3 is 18 residues. In DNA form, the CDR3 reads TGTGCCAGCAGCCGTCAGCCCCCCACTAGTTACCCCTACAATGAGCAGTTCTTC. Protein: CASSRQPPTSYPYNEQFF.

The chain uses TRBV7-2 and TRBJ2-1; 7 nucleotides match TRBD2. The length of the CDR3 is 15 residues. After removal of 2 bases from V and 3 bases from J, the junction contained 4 bases not matched to a gene. The germline gives CDR1 SGHTA, CDR2 FQGNSA. CDR3 protein: CASSLQGGDYNEQFF. In DNA form, the CDR3 reads TGTGCCAGCAGCTTACAGGGAGGGGACTACAATGAGCAGTTCTTC.

This clonotype was counted only a few times. V and J are TRBV20-1 and TRBJ2-7, with D possibly TRBD2 on 5 matching bases. Deletions cut 6 bases from V and 2 bases from J, with 14 bases between. From germline, CDR1 is DFQATT and CDR2 SNEGSKA (reference sequence). This CDR3 has 13 amino acids. CDR3 amino acids: CSAQVSSTYEQYF. CDR3 in DNA: TGCAGTGCCCAAGTTTCTAGCACCTACGAGCAGTACTTC.

This clonotype was recorded at least ten times. CDR3 region: CASSLAGQGAYNEQFF. CDR3 in DNA: TGTGCCAGCAGCTTAGCGGGACAGGGGGCCTACAATGAGCAGTTCTTC. This chain connects TRBV11-3 to TRBJ2-1; 11 positions match TRBD1. Per the germline V gene, CDR1 is SGHNT and CDR2 is YENEEA. There are 16 residues in the CDR3. Trimming removed 1 base from V and 2 bases from J; junction bases left unmatched: 1.

This clonotype was detected only a few times. V is TRBV6-1 and J is TRBJ2-1; TRBD1 aligns across 9 bases. Germline V CDR1 and CDR2: MNHNS, SASEGT. The CDR3 sequence is 19 residues long. V shed 2 bases, J shed 4 bases, and the junction held 15 bases outside the gene matches. In nucleotides, the CDR3 is TGTGCCAGCAGTGAACGTTTATCTGGGGGGACAGGGAGGTACAATGAGCAGTTCTTC. Its protein product is CASSERLSGGTGRYNEQFF.

This clonotype was seen many times. The chain employs TRBV7-9 and TRBJ2-1; a weak D match, TRBD1 (5 bases). The CDR3 is 18 amino acids. Germline V gene lookup returns CDR1 SEHNR and CDR2 FQNEAQ (reference sequence). V was trimmed by 2 bases and J by 0 bases, leaving 17 bases between them. In DNA form, the CDR3 reads TGTGCCAGCAGCTTACCCCAGGGCGCATTCAGCTCCTACAATGAGCAGTTCTTC. Its protein product is CASSLPQGAFSSYNEQFF.